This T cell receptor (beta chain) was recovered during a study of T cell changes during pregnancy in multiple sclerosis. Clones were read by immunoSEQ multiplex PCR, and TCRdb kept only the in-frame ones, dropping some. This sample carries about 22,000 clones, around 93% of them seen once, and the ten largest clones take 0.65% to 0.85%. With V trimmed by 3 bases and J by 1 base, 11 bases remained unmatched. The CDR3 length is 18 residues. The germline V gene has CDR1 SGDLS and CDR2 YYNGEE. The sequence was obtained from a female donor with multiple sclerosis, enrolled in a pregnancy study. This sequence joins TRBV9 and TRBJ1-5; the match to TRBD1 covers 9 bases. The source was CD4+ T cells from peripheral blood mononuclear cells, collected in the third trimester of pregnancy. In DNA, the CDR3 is TGTGCCAGCAGCGCGGGAGAAGGACAGGGGAACAGCAATCAGCCCCAGCATTTT. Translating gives CASSAGEGQGNSNQPQHF.